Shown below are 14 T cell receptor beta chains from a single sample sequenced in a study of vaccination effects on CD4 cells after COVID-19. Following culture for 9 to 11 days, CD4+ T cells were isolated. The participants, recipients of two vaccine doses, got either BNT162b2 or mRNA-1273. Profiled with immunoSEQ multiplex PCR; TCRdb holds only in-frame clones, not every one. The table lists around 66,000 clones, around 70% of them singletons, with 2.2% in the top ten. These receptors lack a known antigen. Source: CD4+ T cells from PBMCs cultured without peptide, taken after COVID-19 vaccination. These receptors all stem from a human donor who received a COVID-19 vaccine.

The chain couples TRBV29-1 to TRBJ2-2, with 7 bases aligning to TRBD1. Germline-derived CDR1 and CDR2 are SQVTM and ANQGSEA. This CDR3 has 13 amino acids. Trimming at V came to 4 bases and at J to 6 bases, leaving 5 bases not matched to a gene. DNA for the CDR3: TGCAGCGTTGGACAGGGTGGGGCCGGGGAGCTGTTTTTT. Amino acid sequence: CSVGQGGAGELFF.

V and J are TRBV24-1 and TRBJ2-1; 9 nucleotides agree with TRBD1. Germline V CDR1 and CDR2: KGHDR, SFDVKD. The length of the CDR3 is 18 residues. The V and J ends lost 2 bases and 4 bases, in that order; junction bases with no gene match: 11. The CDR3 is CATSDSYPGQGVYNEQFF. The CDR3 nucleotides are TGTGCCACCAGTGATTCGTACCCGGGACAGGGTGTATACAATGAGCAGTTCTTC.

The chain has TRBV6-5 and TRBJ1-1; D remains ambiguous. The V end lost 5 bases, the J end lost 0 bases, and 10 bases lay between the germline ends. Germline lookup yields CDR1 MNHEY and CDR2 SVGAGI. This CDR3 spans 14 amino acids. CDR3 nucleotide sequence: TGTGCCAGCAGTCCAACAACAGTGAACACTGAAGCTTTCTTT. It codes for CASSPTTVNTEAFF.

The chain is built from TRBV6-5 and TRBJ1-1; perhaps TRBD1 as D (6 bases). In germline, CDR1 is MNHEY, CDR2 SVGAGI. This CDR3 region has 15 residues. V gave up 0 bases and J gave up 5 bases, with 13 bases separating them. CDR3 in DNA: TGTGCCAGCAGTTACTCTAGGGGGAATGGGACTGAAGCTTTCTTT. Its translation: CASSYSRGNGTEAFF.

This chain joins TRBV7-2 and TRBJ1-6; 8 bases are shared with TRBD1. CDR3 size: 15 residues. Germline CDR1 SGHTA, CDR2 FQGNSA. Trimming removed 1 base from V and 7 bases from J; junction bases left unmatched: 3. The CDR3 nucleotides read TGTGCCAGCAGCTTAGGGACAGGGACAAATTCACCCCTCCACTTT. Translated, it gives CASSLGTGTNSPLHF.

CDR3 loop: CASSGSTGMSNQPQHF. The DNA for the CDR3 is TGTGCCAGCTCAGGGAGTACAGGGATGAGCAATCAGCCCCAGCATTTT. The V call is TRBV18, the J call TRBJ1-5; weak D call: TRBD1 (6 bases). The CDR3 totals 16 residues. CDR1 is KGHSH and CDR2 is LQKENI in the germline V gene. V was clipped by 5 bases and J by 1 base, with 15 bases between them. Complete variable domain (other parts from reference TRBV18 and TRBJ1-5): NAGVMQNPRHLVRRRGQEARLRCSPMKGHSHVYWYRQLPEEGLKFMVYLQKENIIDESGMPKERFSAEFPKEGPSILRIQQVVRGDSAAYFCASSGSTGMSNQPQHFGDGTRLSIL.

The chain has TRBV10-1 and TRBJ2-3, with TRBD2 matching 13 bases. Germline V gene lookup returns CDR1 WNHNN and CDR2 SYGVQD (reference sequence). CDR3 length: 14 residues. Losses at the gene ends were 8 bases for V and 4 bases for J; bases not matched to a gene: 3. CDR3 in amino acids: CASQLAGGADTQYF. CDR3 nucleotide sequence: TGCGCCAGCCAACTAGCGGGGGGGGCAGATACGCAGTATTTT.

CDR3 protein: CASRGQVPNSPLHF. CDR3 coding DNA: TGTGCCAGCAGGGGACAGGTTCCTAATTCACCCCTCCACTTT. V usage is TRBV2 and J usage is TRBJ1-6, with 8 positions matching TRBD1. The CDR3 extends over 14 amino acids. V was pared by 6 bases and J by 6 bases, with 4 bases of the junction left unmatched. Per germline, CDR1 SNHLY and CDR2 FYNNEI.

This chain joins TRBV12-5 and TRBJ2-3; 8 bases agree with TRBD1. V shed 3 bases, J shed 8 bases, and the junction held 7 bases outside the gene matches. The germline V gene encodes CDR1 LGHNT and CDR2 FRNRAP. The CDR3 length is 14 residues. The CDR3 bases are TGTGCTAGTGGTTTAGGACAGGGTCGGGCTACGCAGTATTTT. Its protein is CASGLGQGRATQYF.

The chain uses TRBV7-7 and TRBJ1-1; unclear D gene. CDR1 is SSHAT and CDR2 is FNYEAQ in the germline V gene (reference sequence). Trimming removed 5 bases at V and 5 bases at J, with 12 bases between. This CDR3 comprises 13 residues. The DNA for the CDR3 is TGTGCCAGCAGCCGAAGCCCGGGAACTGAAGCTTTCTTT. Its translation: CASSRSPGTEAFF.

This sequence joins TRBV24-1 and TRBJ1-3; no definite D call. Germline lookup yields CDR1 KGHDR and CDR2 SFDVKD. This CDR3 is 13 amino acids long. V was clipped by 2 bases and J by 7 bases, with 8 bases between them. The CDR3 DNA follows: TGTGCCACCAGTGATTCTCTCTTGAACACCATATATTTT. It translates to CATSDSLLNTIYF.

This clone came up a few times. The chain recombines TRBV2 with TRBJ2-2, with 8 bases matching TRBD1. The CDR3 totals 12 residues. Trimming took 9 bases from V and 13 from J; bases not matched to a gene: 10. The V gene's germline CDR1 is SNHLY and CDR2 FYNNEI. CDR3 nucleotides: TGTGCCAGTTCGCCAGGGGGCTACCGGCTGTTTTTT. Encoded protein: CASSPGGYRLFF.

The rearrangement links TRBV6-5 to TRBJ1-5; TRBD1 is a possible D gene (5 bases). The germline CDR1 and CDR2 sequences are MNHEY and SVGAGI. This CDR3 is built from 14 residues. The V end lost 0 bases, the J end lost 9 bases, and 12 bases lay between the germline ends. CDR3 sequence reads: CASSYSEIQGPQHF. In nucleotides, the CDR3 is TGTGCCAGCAGTTACTCGGAGATCCAGGGGCCCCAGCATTTT.

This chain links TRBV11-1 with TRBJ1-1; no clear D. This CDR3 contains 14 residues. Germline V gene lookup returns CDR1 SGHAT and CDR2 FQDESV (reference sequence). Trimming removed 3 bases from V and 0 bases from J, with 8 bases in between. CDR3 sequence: CASSFNSLNTEAFF. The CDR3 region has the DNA TGTGCCAGCAGCTTCAATTCTCTGAACACTGAAGCTTTCTTT. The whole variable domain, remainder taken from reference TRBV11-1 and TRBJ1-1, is EAEVAQSPRYKITEKSQAVAFWCDPISGHATLYWYRQILGQGPELLVQFQDESVVDDSQLPKDRFSAERLKGVDSTLKIQPAELGDSAMYLCASSFNSLNTEAFFGQGTRLTVV.